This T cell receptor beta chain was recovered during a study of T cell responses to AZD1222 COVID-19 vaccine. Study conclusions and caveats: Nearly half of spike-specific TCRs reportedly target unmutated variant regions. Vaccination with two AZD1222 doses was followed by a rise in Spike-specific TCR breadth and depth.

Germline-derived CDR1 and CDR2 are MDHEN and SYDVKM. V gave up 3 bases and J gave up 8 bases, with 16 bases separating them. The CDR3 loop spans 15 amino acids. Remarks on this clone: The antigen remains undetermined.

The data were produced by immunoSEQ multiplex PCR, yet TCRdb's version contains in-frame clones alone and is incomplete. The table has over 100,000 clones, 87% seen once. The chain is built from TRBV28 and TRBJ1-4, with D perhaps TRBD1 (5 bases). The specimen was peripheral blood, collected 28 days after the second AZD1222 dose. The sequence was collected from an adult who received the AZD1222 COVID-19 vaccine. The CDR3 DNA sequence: TGTGCCAGCAGTTTGCCCCTCGGGGCCCGGGAAAAACTGTTTTTT. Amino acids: CASSLPLGAREKLFF.